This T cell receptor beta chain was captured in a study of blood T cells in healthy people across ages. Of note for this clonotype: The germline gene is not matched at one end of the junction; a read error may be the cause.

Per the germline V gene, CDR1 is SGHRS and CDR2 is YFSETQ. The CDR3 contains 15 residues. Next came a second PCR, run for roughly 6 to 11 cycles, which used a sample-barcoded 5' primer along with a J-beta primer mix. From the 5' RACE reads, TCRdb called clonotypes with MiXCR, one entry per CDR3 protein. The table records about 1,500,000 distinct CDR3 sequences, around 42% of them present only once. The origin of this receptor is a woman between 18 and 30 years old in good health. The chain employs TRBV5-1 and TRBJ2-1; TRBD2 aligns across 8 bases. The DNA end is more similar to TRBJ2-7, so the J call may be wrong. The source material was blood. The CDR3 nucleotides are TGCACCAGCAGCTCACAAGCGGGAGCCTACAATGAGCAGTACTTC. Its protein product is CTSSSQAGAYNEQYF.